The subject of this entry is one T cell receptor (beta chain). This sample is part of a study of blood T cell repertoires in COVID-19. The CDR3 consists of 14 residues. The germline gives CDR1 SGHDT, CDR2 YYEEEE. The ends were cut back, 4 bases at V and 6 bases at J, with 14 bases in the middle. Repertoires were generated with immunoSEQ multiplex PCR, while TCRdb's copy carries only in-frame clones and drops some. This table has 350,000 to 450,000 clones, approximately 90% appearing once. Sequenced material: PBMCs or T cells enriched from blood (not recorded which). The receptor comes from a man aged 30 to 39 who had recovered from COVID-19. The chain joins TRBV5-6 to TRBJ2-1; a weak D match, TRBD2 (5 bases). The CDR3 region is CASSETLVPNEQFF. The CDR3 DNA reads TGTGCCAGCAGCGAAACACTAGTCCCCAATGAGCAGTTCTTC. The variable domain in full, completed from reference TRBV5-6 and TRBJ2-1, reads DAGVTQSPTHLIKTRGQQVTLRCSPKSGHDTVSWYQQALGQGPQFIFQYYEEEERQRGNFPDRFSGHQFPNYSSELNVNALLLGDSALYLCASSETLVPNEQFFGPGTRLTVL.